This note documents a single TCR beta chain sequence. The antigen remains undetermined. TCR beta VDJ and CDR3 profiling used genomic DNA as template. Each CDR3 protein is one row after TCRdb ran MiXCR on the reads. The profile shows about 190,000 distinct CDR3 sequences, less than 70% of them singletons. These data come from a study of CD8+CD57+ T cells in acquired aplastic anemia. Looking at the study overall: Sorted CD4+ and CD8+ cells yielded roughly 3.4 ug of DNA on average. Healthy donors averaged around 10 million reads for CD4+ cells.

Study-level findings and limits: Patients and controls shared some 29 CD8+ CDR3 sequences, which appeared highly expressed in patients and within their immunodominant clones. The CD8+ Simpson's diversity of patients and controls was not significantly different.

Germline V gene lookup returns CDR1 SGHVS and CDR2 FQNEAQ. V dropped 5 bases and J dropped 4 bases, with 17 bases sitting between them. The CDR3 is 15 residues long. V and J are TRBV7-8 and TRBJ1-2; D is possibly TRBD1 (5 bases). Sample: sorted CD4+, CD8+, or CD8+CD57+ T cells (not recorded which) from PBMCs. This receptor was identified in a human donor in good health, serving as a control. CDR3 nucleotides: TGTGCCAGCAGCCGAATGTCAGGGAGCCCCTATGGCTACACCTTC. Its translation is CASSRMSGSPYGYTF.